The sequence of this T cell receptor beta chain was determined in a study of blood T cell repertoires in COVID-19 (dated by TCRdb to 2018 to 2020). Study-level background: Samples covering the acute and convalescent phases of COVID-19 were provided by collaborators in the United States, Italy and Spain. The prospective study material was composed of cDNA or gDNA derived from T cells, B-cell-depleted T cells, or PBMCs. Subjects who had been exposed to COVID-19, were actively infected with it, or had recovered from it provided the deeply sampled blood TCRbeta repertoires that made up the dataset. The repertoires were released in a freely available public database meant as a resource for research on the immune response to SARS-CoV-2. The samples were drawn from two sources: the first 160 participants of the ongoing ImmuneRACE study, and 1,200 or so subjects contributed by 6 global collaborators. Nearly every sample came with metadata listing a de-identified subject ID, COVID-19 status, age in years and sex. HLA class I and class II types, where available, came from metadata supplied by the sample provider rather than from assay-based typing.

TCRbeta CDR3 regions were amplified from genomic DNA by means of the immunoSEQ Assay, a bias-controlled multiplex PCR. Per the authors' processing: Within the assay, amplification of reference gene primers was used to estimate how many nucleated cells each sample contained. To quantify the absolute abundance of each unique TCRbeta CDR3 rearrangement, sequence reads were collapsed and filtered. For each sample, productive Simpson clonality was calculated by taking the square root of Simpson's diversity index across productive rearrangements. Entries here come from immuneACCESS through TCRdb and include only in-frame sequences with V and J called. Some clones fail to appear in such tables; in the studies checked, an unresolved V gene covers under half of the shortfall, and the cause of the remainder is unknown. The DNA was the basis for D and trimming; V, J and clone size are from that table. Within this sample are around 250,000 clones, with approximately 88% of them counted one time only. The ten most abundant clones make up about 3.1% of the sample.

For this clone: What this receptor recognizes is not known. Base qualities are not recorded, but no much larger clone differs from it by a single base.

On the study overall, not on this receptor specifically: The amount of clinical and demographic metadata varied by source and participant and was provided uncurated.

In the prospective study, participants were roughly 18 to 100 years old, resided in about two dozen geographic areas of the United States, and were enrolled through a virtual design. In the prospective study, cohorts were assigned on the basis of participant-reported clinical history obtained from a screening survey and a study questionnaire. A participant counted as exposed if, within 2 weeks of entering the study, that participant had been in contact with someone who had a PCR-confirmed or clinician-diagnosed COVID-19 case. Mobile phlebotomists in the prospective study collected whole blood, serum and a nasopharyngeal or oropharyngeal swab from every participant. Additional blood draws and questionnaires over an approximately two-month period could optionally be provided by prospective study participants. Blood samples from the prospective study were shipped frozen or at room temperature prior to DNA extraction.

V gives up 4 bases and J gives up 7 bases, and the segment between their germline ends measures 10 bases. Via the germline V gene, CDR1 is KGHDR and CDR2 SFDVKD. Counted from cysteine to phenylalanine, this CDR3 has 13 amino acids. Only the CDR3 DNA is retained, 39 bases long and in frame from the first base. Here the chain combines TRBV24-1 and TRBJ2-1, with a tentative D gene TRBD1 over 6 matching bases. The sample taken for sequencing was PBMCs or T cells enriched from blood (not recorded which). The TCR comes from a woman aged 40 to 49 who had been exposed to COVID-19. The CDR3 reads as follows: CATSDPGTNEQFF. The base sequence is TGTGCCACCAGTGACCCTGGGACAAATGAGCAGTTCTTC.